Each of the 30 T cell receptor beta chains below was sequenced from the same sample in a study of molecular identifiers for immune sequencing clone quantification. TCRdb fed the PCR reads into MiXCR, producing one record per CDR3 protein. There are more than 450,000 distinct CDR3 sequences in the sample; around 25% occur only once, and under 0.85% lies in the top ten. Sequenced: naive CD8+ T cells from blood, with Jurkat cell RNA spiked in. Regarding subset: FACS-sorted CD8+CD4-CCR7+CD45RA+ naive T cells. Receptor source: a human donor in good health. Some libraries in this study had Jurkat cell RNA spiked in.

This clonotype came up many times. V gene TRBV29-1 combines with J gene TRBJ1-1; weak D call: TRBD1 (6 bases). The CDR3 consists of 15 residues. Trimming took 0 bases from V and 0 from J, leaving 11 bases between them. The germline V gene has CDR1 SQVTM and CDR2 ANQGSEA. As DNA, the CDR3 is TGCAGCGTTGAAGACTTTGGGACACTGAACACTGAAGCTTTCTTT. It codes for CSVEDFGTLNTEAFF.

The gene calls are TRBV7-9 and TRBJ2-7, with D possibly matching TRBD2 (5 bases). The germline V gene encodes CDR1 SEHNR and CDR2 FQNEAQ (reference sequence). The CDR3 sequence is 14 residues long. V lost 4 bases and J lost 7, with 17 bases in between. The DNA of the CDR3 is TGTGCCAGCAGCTCCGCCGCGGGTCTATGGGAGCAGTACTTC. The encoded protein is CASSSAAGLWEQYF. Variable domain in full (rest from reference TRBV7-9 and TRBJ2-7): DTGVSQNPRHKITKRGQNVTFRCDPISEHNRLYWYRQTLGQGPEFLTYFQNEAQLEKSRLLSDRFSAERPKGSFSTLEIQRTEQGDSAMYLCASSSAAGLWEQYFGPGTRLTVT.

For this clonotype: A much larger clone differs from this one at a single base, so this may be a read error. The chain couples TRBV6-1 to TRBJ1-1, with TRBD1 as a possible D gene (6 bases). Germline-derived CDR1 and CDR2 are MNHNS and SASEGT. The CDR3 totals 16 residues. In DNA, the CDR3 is TGTGCCTGCAGTGAAGATCACAGGGTTATGAACACTGAAGCTTTCTTT. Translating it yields CACSEDHRVMNTEAFF.

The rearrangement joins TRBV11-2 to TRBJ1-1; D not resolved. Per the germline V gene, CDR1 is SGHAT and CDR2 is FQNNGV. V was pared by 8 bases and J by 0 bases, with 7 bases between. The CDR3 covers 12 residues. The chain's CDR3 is CASGSMNTEAFF. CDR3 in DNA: TGTGCCAGCGGATCTATGAACACTGAAGCTTTCTTT. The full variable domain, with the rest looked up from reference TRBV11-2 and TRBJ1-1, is EAGVAQSPRYKIIEKRQSVAFWCNPISGHATLYWYQQILGQGPKLLIQFQNNGVVDDSQLPKDRFSAERLKGVDSTLKIQPAKLEDSAVYLCASGSMNTEAFFGQGTRLTVV.

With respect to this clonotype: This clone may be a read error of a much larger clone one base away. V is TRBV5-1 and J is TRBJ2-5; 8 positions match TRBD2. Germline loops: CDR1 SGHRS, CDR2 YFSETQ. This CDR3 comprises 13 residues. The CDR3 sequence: CARSSGLEETQYF. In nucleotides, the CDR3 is TGCGCCAGAAGCTCGGGACTAGAAGAGACCCAGTACTTC. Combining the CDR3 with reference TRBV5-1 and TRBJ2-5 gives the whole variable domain KAGVTQTPRYLIKTRGQQVTLSCSPISGHRSVSWYQQTPGQGLQFLFEYFSETQRNKGNFPGRFSGRQFSNSRSEMNVSTLELGDSALYLCARSSGLEETQYFGPGTRLLVL.

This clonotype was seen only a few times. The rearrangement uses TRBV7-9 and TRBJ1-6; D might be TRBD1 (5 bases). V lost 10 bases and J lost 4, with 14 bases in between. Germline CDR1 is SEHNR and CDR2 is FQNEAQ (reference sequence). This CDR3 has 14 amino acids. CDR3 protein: CATREGFYNSPLHF. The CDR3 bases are TGTGCCACCAGGGAGGGGTTTTATAATTCACCCCTCCACTTT. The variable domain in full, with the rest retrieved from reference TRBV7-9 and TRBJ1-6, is DTGVSQNPRHKITKRGQNVTFRCDPISEHNRLYWYRQTLGQGPEFLTYFQNEAQLEKSRLLSDRFSAERPKGSFSTLEIQRTEQGDSAMYLCATREGFYNSPLHFGNGTRLTVT.

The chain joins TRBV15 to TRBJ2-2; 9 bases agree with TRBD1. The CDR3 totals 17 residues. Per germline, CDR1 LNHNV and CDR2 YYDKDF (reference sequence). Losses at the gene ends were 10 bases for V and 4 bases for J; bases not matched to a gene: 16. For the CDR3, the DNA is TGTGCCATCGCAACCTTTGGGACAGGGCAGTTCACCGGGGAGCTGTTTTTT. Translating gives CAIATFGTGQFTGELFF. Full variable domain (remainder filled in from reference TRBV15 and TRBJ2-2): DAMVIQNPRYQVTQFGKPVTLSCSQTLNHNVMYWYQQKSSQAPKLLFHYYDKDFNNEADTPDNFQSRRPNTSFCFLDIRSPGLGDTAMYLCAIATFGTGQFTGELFFGEGSRLTVL.

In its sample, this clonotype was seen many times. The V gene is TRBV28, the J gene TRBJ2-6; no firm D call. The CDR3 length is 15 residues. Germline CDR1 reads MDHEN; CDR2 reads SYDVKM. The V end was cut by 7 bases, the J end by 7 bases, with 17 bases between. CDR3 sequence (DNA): TGTGCCAGCACCCCGAGGACGGTCATCGCCAACGTCCTGACTTTC. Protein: CASTPRTVIANVLTF.

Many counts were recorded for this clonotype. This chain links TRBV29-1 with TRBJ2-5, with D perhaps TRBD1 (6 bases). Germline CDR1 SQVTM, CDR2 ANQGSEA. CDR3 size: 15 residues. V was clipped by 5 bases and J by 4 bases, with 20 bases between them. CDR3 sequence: CSVSSGERVGETQYF. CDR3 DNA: TGCAGCGTTAGCTCAGGGGAGAGGGTAGGAGAGACCCAGTACTTC.

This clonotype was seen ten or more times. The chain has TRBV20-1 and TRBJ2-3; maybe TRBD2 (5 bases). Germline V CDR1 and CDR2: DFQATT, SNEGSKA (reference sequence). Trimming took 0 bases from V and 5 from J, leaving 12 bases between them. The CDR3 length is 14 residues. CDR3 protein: CSARDGNSVDTQYF. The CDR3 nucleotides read TGCAGTGCTAGAGACGGGAACAGTGTAGATACGCAGTATTTT.

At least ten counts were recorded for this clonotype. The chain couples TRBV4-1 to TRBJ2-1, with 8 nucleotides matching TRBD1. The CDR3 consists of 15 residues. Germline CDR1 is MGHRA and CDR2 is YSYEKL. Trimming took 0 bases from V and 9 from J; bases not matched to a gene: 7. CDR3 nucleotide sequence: TGCGCCAGCAGCCAAGAAGGGACAGGAATTGTTGAGCAGTTCTTC. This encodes CASSQEGTGIVEQFF.

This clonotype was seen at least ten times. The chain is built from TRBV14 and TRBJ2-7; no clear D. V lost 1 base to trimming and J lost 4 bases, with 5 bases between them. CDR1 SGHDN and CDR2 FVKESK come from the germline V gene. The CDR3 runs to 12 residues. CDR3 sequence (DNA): TGTGCCAGCAGCCAAGTACTTTACGAGCAGTACTTC. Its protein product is CASSQVLYEQYF.

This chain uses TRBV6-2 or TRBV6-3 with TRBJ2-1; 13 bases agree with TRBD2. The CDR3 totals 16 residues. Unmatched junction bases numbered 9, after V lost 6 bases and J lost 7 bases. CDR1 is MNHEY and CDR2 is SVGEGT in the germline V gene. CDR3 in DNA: TGTGCCAGCAGGATTACTAGCGGGGGGGCAGATAATGAGCAGTTCTTC. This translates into CASRITSGGADNEQFF.

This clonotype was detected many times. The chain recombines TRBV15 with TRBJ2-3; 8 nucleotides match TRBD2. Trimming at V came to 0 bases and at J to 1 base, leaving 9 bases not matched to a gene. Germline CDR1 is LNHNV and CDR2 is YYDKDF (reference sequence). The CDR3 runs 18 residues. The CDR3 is CATSRDGRLAYRTDTQYF. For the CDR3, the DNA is TGTGCCACCAGCAGAGACGGCCGACTAGCGTACCGCACAGATACGCAGTATTTT.

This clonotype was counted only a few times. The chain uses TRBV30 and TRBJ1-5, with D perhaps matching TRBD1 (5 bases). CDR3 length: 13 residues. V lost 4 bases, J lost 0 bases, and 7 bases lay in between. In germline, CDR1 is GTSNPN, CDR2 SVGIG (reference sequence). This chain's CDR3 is CAWTDSSNQPQHF. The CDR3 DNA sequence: TGTGCCTGGACTGACAGTAGCAATCAGCCCCAGCATTTT. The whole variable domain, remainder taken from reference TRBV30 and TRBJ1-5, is SQTIHQWPATLVQPVGSPLSLECTVEGTSNPNLYWYRQAAGRGLQLLFYSVGIGQISSEVPQNLSASRPQDRQFILSSKKLLLSDSGFYLCAWTDSSNQPQHFGDGTRLSIL.

The CDR3 DNA is TGTGCCAGTAGTATAGCCGTAGGCTACGAGCAGTACTTC. The encoded protein is CASSIAVGYEQYF. The chain recombines TRBV19 with TRBJ2-7; D uncertain. Germline assignment: CDR1 LNHDA and CDR2 SQIVND (reference sequence). With 1 base removed from V and 3 bases from J, the gap between germline ends came to 7 bases. There are 13 residues in the CDR3.

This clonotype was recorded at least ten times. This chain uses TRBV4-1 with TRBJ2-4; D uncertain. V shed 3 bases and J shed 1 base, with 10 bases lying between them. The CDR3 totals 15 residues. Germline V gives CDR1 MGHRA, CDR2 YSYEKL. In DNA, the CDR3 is TGCGCCAGCAGCCAGGCCCCTGGGGCCAAAAACATTCAGTACTTC. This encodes CASSQAPGAKNIQYF.

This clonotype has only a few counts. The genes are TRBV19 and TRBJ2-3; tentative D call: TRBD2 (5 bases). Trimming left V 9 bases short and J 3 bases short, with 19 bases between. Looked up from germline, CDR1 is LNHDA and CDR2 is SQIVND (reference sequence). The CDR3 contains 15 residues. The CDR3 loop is CASAPDLTHTDTQYF. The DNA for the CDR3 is TGTGCCAGCGCGCCGGACTTGACGCATACAGATACGCAGTATTTT.

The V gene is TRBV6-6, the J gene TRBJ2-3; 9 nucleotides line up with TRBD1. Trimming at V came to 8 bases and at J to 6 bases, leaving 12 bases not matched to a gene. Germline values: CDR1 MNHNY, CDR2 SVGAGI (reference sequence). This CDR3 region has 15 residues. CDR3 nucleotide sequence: TGTGCCAGCTATAAACCGGGACAGGGTCCCGATACGCAGTATTTT. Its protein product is CASYKPGQGPDTQYF.

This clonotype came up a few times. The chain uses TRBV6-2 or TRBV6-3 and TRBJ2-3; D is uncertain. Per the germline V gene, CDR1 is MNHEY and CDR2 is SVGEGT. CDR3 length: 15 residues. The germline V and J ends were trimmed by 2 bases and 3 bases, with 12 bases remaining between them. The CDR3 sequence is CASSYRTLETDTQYF. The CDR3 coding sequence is TGTGCCAGCAGTTACCGGACCTTGGAGACAGATACGCAGTATTTT.

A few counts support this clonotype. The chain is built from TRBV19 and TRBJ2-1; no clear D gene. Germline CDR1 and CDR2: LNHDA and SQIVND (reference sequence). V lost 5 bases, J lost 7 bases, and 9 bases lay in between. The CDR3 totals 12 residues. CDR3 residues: CASSPARNEQFF. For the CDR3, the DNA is TGTGCCAGTAGTCCAGCACGGAATGAGCAGTTCTTC.

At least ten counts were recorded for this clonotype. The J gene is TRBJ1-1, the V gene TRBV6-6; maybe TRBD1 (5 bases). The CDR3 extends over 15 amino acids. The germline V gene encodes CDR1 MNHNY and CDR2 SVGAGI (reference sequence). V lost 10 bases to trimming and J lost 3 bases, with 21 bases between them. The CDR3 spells CATFSGGISDTEAFF. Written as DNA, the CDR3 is TGTGCCACCTTTTCCGGGGGGATATCCGACACTGAAGCTTTCTTT.

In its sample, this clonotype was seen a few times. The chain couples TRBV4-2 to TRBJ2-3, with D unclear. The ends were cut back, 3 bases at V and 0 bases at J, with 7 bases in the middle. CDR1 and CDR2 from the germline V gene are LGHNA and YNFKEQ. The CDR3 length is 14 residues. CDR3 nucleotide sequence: TGTGCCAGCAGCCACCGACTGAGCACAGATACGCAGTATTTT. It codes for CASSHRLSTDTQYF.

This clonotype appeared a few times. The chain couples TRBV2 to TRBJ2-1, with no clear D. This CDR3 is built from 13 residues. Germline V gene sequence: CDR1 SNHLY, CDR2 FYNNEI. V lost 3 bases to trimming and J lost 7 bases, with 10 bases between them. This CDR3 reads CASSDPNSNEQFF. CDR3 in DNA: TGTGCCAGCAGTGATCCGAACTCGAATGAGCAGTTCTTC.

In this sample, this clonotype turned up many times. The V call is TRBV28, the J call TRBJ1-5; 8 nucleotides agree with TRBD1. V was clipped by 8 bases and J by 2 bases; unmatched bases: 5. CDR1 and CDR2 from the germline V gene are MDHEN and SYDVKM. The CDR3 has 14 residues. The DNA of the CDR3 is TGTGCCAGCGGGGAGACAGGGGGCAATCAGCCCCAGCATTTT. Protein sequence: CASGETGGNQPQHF.

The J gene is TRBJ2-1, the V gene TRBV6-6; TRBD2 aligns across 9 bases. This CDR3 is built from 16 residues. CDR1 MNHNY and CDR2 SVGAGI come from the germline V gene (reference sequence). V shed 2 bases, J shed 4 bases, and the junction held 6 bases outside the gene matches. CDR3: CASSYMSSGEYNEQFF. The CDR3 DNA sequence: TGTGCCAGCAGTTACATGTCTAGCGGGGAGTACAATGAGCAGTTCTTC.

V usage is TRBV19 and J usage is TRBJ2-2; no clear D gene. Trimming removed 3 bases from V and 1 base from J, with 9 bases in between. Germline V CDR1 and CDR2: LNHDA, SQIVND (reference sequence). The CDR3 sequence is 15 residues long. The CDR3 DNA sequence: TGTGCCAGTAGTATTTGGATACAGAACACCGGGGAGCTGTTTTTT. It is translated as CASSIWIQNTGELFF.

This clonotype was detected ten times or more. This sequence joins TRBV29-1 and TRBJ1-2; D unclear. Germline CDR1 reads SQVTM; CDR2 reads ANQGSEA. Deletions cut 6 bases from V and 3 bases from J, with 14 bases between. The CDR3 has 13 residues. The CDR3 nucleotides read TGCAGCGTCGACCCAGGAGATTACTATGGCTACACCTTC. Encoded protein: CSVDPGDYYGYTF.

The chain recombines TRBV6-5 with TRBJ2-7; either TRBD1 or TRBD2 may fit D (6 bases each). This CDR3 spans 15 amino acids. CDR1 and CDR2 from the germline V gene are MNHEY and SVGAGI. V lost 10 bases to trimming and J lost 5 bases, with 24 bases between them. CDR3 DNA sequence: TGTGCCACGCACCCGGGGGCGTGGGTCCGGGACGAGCAGTACTTC. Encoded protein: CATHPGAWVRDEQYF.

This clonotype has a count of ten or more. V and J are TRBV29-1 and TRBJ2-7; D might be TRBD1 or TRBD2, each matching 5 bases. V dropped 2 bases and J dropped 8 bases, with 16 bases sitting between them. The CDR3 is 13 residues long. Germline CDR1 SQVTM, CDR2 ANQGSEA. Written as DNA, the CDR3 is TGCAGCGTTGAACGCGACCTACCGGGACAGCAGTACTTC. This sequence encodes CSVERDLPGQQYF.